These 7 T cell receptor beta chains originate from one sample sequenced in a study of control samples from healthy donors and cancer patients. Sequenced by immunoSEQ multiplex PCR; TCRdb stores in-frame clones only, minus some. This repertoire comprises fewer than 200,000 clones; its ten largest clones make up approximately 2.2%. The sequenced material came from blood. The receptors shown here come from a woman aged 30 to 39 in good health.

This sequence joins TRBV5-1 and TRBJ2-1; D perhaps matches TRBD1 (5 bases). Germline CDR1 and CDR2: SGHRS and YFSETQ. The CDR3 has 15 residues. Trimming shortened V by 2 bases and J by 8 bases, and 17 bases separated the two germline ends. CDR3: CASSLPRRDQDEQFF. The CDR3 DNA follows: TGCGCCAGCAGCTTACCTCGCAGGGATCAGGATGAGCAGTTCTTC.

The rearrangement uses TRBV28 and TRBJ2-7; 8 positions agree with TRBD2. The CDR3 is 16 amino acids. V lost 2 bases, J lost 6 bases, and 12 bases stayed unmatched. Germline lookup yields CDR1 MDHEN and CDR2 SYDVKM. The chain's CDR3 is CASSLLLWGLVTEQYF. The CDR3 DNA reads as TGTGCCAGCAGTTTACTCCTCTGGGGACTAGTAACCGAGCAGTACTTC.

The CDR3 reads CSVPPQGDGGYTF. As DNA, the CDR3 is TGCAGCGTTCCACCCCAGGGGGATGGTGGCTACACCTTC. The V gene is TRBV29-1, the J gene TRBJ1-2; 7 nucleotides align to TRBD1. J lost 7 bases, V lost 5 bases, and 10 bases had no gene match. Germline CDR1 and CDR2: SQVTM and ANQGSEA. CDR3 length equals 13 residues.

The V gene is TRBV6-5, the J gene TRBJ1-4; 9 bases align to TRBD1. Germline assignment: CDR1 MNHEY and CDR2 SVGAGI. The CDR3 has 14 amino acids. V shed 5 bases and J 8 bases; nucleotides not matched to a gene: 6. The chain's CDR3 is CASSPGQGLEKLFF. The CDR3 bases are TGTGCCAGCAGTCCGGGACAGGGTTTAGAAAAACTGTTTTTT.

The rearrangement joins TRBV7-9 to TRBJ2-3, with 7 bases fitting TRBD1. V lost 1 base to trimming and J lost 0 bases; unmatched junction nucleotides: 7. The CDR3 extends over 17 amino acids. Looked up from germline, CDR1 is SEHNR and CDR2 is FQNEAQ (reference sequence). The CDR3 here is CASSLEGARASTDTQYF. The CDR3 DNA follows: TGTGCCAGCAGCTTAGAGGGGGCCAGAGCTAGCACAGATACGCAGTATTTT.

The chain combines TRBV20-1 with TRBJ2-3, with D uncertain. The V gene lost 3 bases and the J gene lost 5 bases, with 9 bases spanning the gap. CDR1 DFQATT and CDR2 SNEGSKA come from the germline V gene (reference sequence). The CDR3 spans 12 residues. The CDR3, as DNA: TGCAGTGCTAGTGGACCTGGAGATACGCAGTATTTT. Residues: CSASGPGDTQYF.

This chain connects TRBV29-1 to TRBJ2-1, with TRBD1 identical over 10 bases. The CDR3 totals 14 residues. From germline, CDR1 is SQVTM and CDR2 ANQGSEA. J gave up 4 bases and V 3 bases, and 3 bases lay outside the gene matches. This CDR3 is CSVDGTGEYNEQFF. The CDR3 bases are TGCAGCGTTGACGGGACAGGGGAGTACAATGAGCAGTTCTTC.